What follows are 30 T cell receptor beta chains derived from one specimen sequenced in a study of blood T cell repertoires in COVID-19. Some clones are missing from TCRdb's copy, which holds only in-frame ones; the method was immunoSEQ multiplex PCR. The sample lists approximately 63,000 clones; about nine tenths were seen once. The specimen was peripheral blood. The receptors originated from a woman of 80 years or more with acute or convalescent COVID-19.

The gene calls are TRBV6-5 and TRBJ1-1; D is possibly TRBD1 (6 bases). This CDR3 has 12 residues. Deletions cut 5 bases from V and 7 bases from J, with 11 bases between. CDR1 is MNHEY and CDR2 is SVGAGI in the germline V gene. The CDR3 loop reads CASSRGMGEAFF. The CDR3 nucleotides are TGTGCCAGCAGTAGGGGGATGGGTGAAGCTTTCTTT.

In its sample, this clone was seen once. The rearrangement joins TRBV24-1 to TRBJ2-5; weak D call: TRBD2 (6 bases). This CDR3 has 15 amino acids. Germline-derived CDR1 and CDR2 are KGHDR and SFDVKD. V dropped 3 bases and J dropped 11 bases, with 21 bases sitting between them. CDR3 loop: CATSDNPGLRRGQYF. In DNA, the CDR3 is TGTGCCACCAGTGATAATCCGGGACTCAGGAGGGGTCAGTACTTC.

The gene calls are TRBV29-1 and TRBJ2-6; D ambiguous. This CDR3 region has 13 residues. CDR1 and CDR2 (germline): SQVTM, ANQGSEA. The ends were cut back, 3 bases at V and 2 bases at J, with 5 bases in the middle. CDR3 sequence: CSVEQTGANVLTF. The CDR3 coding sequence is TGCAGCGTTGAGCAGACTGGGGCCAACGTCCTGACTTTC.

The genes are TRBV9 and TRBJ1-1; D possibly corresponds to TRBD1 (5 bases). Germline V gene lookup returns CDR1 SGDLS and CDR2 YYNGEE. V dropped 0 bases and J dropped 3 bases, with 6 bases sitting between them. This CDR3 is built from 13 residues. CDR3 in DNA: TGTGCCAGCAGCGTAGCAGGGTACACTGAAGCTTTCTTT. It yields the protein CASSVAGYTEAFF. Full variable domain (remainder filled in from reference TRBV9 and TRBJ1-1): DSGVTQTPKHLITATGQRVTLRCSPRSGDLSVYWYQQSLDQGLQFLIQYYNGEERAKGNILERFSAQQFPDLHSELNLSSLELGDSALYFCASSVAGYTEAFFGQGTRLTVV.

The gene calls are TRBV7-2 and TRBJ1-1, with D tentatively TRBD1 (5 bases). Trimming removed 6 bases from V and 5 bases from J, with 13 bases in between. CDR3 length equals 13 residues. Germline-derived CDR1 and CDR2 are SGHTA and FQGNSA. Written as DNA, the CDR3 is TGTGCCAGCAGACCAGGGCAAGGGACTGAAGCTTTCTTT. The encoded protein is CASRPGQGTEAFF.

The chain couples TRBV11-2 to TRBJ2-7; 9 nucleotides match TRBD2. Trimming removed 0 bases from V and 2 bases from J; junction bases left unmatched: 2. CDR3 size: 15 residues. The germline V gene encodes CDR1 SGHAT and CDR2 FQNNGV. CDR3 protein: CASSLEASGTYEQYF. DNA of the CDR3: TGTGCCAGCAGCTTAGAAGCTAGCGGGACCTACGAGCAGTACTTC. The whole variable domain, remainder taken from reference TRBV11-2 and TRBJ2-7, is EAGVAQSPRYKIIEKRQSVAFWCNPISGHATLYWYQQILGQGPKLLIQFQNNGVVDDSQLPKDRFSAERLKGVDSTLKIQPAKLEDSAVYLCASSLEASGTYEQYFGPGTRLTVT.

J is TRBJ2-2 and V is TRBV5-1; 7 bases match TRBD1. V lost 2 bases, J lost 4 bases, and 8 bases stayed unmatched. This CDR3 is built from 16 residues. Germline V gene data show CDR1 as SGHRS and CDR2 as YFSETQ. This chain's CDR3 is CASSFGDRASTGELFF. As DNA, the CDR3 is TGCGCCAGCAGCTTTGGGGACAGAGCGTCCACCGGGGAGCTGTTTTTT.

The chain combines TRBV5-1 with TRBJ2-1; 7 bases map to TRBD1. CDR3 size: 15 residues. Per germline, CDR1 SGHRS and CDR2 YFSETQ. V was pared by 1 base and J by 9 bases, with 10 bases of the junction left unmatched. The CDR3 DNA follows: TGCGCCAGCAGCTTGAGTGATGGGACAGCGATTGAGCAGTTCTTC. This codes for CASSLSDGTAIEQFF. The variable domain in full, completed from reference TRBV5-1 and TRBJ2-1, reads KAGVTQTPRYLIKTRGQQVTLSCSPISGHRSVSWYQQTPGQGLQFLFEYFSETQRNKGNFPGRFSGRQFSNSRSEMNVSTLELGDSALYLCASSLSDGTAIEQFFGPGTRLTVL.

The rearrangement joins TRBV30 to TRBJ1-2; maybe TRBD1 (6 bases). V gave up 1 base and J gave up 6 bases, with 12 bases separating them. The CDR3 totals 13 residues. Germline V gene sequence: CDR1 GTSNPN, CDR2 SVGIG (reference sequence). CDR3 DNA sequence: TGTGCCTGGAGTGGCTGGGGGCAGGATGGCTACACCTTC. It is translated as CAWSGWGQDGYTF.

The chain recombines TRBV30 with TRBJ2-7; D may be TRBD2 (6 bases). The CDR3 covers 13 residues. CDR1 and CDR2 (germline): GTSNPN, SVGIG (reference sequence). V was pared by 8 bases and J by 1 base, with 15 bases between. CDR3 in amino acids: CASSTSGSYEQYF. CDR3 nucleotides: TGTGCCAGCTCGACAAGCGGGTCCTACGAGCAGTACTTC. Together with reference TRBV30 and TRBJ2-7, the CDR3 gives the full variable domain: SQTIHQWPATLVQPVGSPLSLECTVEGTSNPNLYWYRQAAGRGLQLLFYSVGIGQISSEVPQNLSASRPQDRQFILSSKKLLLSDSGFYLCASSTSGSYEQYFGPGTRLTVT.

The J gene is TRBJ1-6, the V gene TRBV10-3; tentatively, D is TRBD1 (6 bases). CDR3 length: 16 residues. V lost 0 bases to trimming and J lost 7 bases, with 13 bases between them. CDR1 is ENHRY, CDR2 SYGVKD, per germline. The CDR3, as DNA: TGTGCCATCAGTGAGTCTGAGGGGGGGCAGAATTCACCCCTCCACTTT. Its protein product is CAISESEGGQNSPLHF.

This clone appeared once. V is TRBV7-9 and J is TRBJ1-3; D might be TRBD1 (5 bases). Deletions cut 2 bases from V and 2 bases from J, with 13 bases between. The germline V gene has CDR1 SEHNR and CDR2 FQNEAQ (reference sequence). This CDR3 has 16 residues. The DNA of the CDR3 is TGTGCCAGCAGCTTAAGTGGGGCGCCGACTGGAAACACCATATATTTT. This encodes CASSLSGAPTGNTIYF.

The chain employs TRBV15 and TRBJ2-5, with unresolved D. The CDR3 is 16 amino acids. V lost 0 bases and J 5 bases, leaving 16 bases between the germline ends. Germline values: CDR1 LNHNV, CDR2 YYDKDF (reference sequence). The CDR3 coding sequence is TGTGCCACCAGCAGAGATTTGTCGGCCTTGGGCGAGACCCAGTACTTC. Its protein product is CATSRDLSALGETQYF. Together with reference TRBV15 and TRBJ2-5, the CDR3 gives the full variable domain: DAMVIQNPRYQVTQFGKPVTLSCSQTLNHNVMYWYQQKSSQAPKLLFHYYDKDFNNEADTPDNFQSRRPNTSFCFLDIRSPGLGDTAMYLCATSRDLSALGETQYFGPGTRLLVL.

The chain carries TRBV28 and TRBJ2-7, with 9 bases matching TRBD2. The J segment lost 3 bases and the V segment lost 6 bases, leaving 9 bases of the junction unmatched. CDR3 length equals 15 residues. Germline V gene lookup returns CDR1 MDHEN and CDR2 SYDVKM. CDR3 sequence (DNA): TGTGCCAGCAGGCAAACTAGCGGGCGTCGCTACGAGCAGTACTTC. Its protein is CASRQTSGRRYEQYF.

This clone has more than one count but fewer than ten. The chain combines TRBV7-6 with TRBJ1-1; 7 positions agree with TRBD1. CDR1 and CDR2 (germline): SGHVS, FNYEAQ. The CDR3 covers 14 residues. Germline trimming cut 5 bases from V and 1 base from J; bases unmatched to any gene: 4. The CDR3 protein is CASSLQGRNTEAFF. The CDR3 region has the DNA TGTGCCAGCAGCCTACAGGGGCGGAACACTGAAGCTTTCTTT.

This clone was observed a single time. The chain uses TRBV11-2 and TRBJ2-3; D is uncertain. V dropped 2 bases and J dropped 2 bases, with 5 bases sitting between them. There are 13 residues in the CDR3. Germline loops: CDR1 SGHAT, CDR2 FQNNGV. The CDR3 here is CASSLPSTDTQYF. The DNA for the CDR3 is TGTGCCAGCAGCTTACCCTCCACAGATACGCAGTATTTT.

V is TRBV5-1 and J is TRBJ2-7; 7 positions match TRBD2. The CDR3 loop spans 14 amino acids. With 2 bases clipped from V and 3 bases from J, the junction kept 5 bases outside the gene matches. In germline, CDR1 is SGHRS, CDR2 YFSETQ. CDR3 in amino acids: CASSFSLANYEQYF. The CDR3 DNA follows: TGCGCCAGCAGCTTTTCACTAGCGAACTACGAGCAGTACTTC.

This sequence joins TRBV30 and TRBJ2-7; 8 bases map to TRBD1. The CDR3 is made up of 12 amino acids. Trimming took 3 bases from V and 7 from J; bases not matched to a gene: 5. Germline CDR1 is GTSNPN and CDR2 is SVGIG (reference sequence). The CDR3 spells CAWRGQGKEQYF. The CDR3 nucleotides are TGTGCCTGGAGAGGACAGGGTAAAGAGCAGTACTTC.

The chain uses TRBV6-5 and TRBJ1-3, with a weak D call TRBD1 (5 bases). V was trimmed by 7 bases and J by 2 bases, leaving 15 bases between them. Germline V gene sequence: CDR1 MNHEY, CDR2 SVGAGI. The CDR3 contains 15 residues. CDR3 sequence: CASIAGRRTGNTIYF. The CDR3 coding sequence is TGTGCCAGCATCGCAGGGAGGAGAACTGGAAACACCATATATTTT.

The chain is built from TRBV27 and TRBJ2-3, with TRBD2 as a possible D gene (7 bases). V was pared by 5 bases and J by 1 base, with 13 bases between. This CDR3 has 15 amino acids. The germline V gene has CDR1 MNHEY and CDR2 SMNVEV (reference sequence). CDR3 in amino acids: CASSIGGPGTDTQYF. In nucleotides, the CDR3 is TGTGCCAGCAGTATCGGGGGGCCGGGCACAGATACGCAGTATTTT.

The chain joins TRBV4-1 to TRBJ2-1, with a tentative D call TRBD2 (5 bases). V lost 3 bases to trimming and J lost 0 bases, with 6 bases between them. Per the germline V gene, CDR1 is MGHRA and CDR2 is YSYEKL. This CDR3 is 14 amino acids long. The CDR3 coding sequence is TGCGCCAGCAGCCAGGGGAGCTCCTACAATGAGCAGTTCTTC. The encoded protein is CASSQGSSYNEQFF.

The chain has TRBV3-1 (or the pseudogene TRBV3-2) and TRBJ1-5; D call uncertain. CDR3 length equals 14 residues. V was shortened by 2 bases and J by 7 bases, with 12 bases between the two germline ends. CDR1 is LGHDT and CDR2 is YNNKEL in the germline V gene (reference sequence). The CDR3 sequence is CASSQRFVRQPQHF. The CDR3 DNA reads TGTGCCAGCAGCCAACGCTTTGTGAGACAGCCCCAGCATTTT.

The chain links TRBV7-9 to TRBJ2-5, with 7 bases identical to TRBD1. Unmatched junction bases numbered 15, after V lost 5 bases and J lost 9 bases. Germline V lookup: CDR1 SEHNR, CDR2 FQNEAQ (reference sequence). This CDR3 contains 15 residues. CDR3 protein: CASSRTRDSVGAQYF. CDR3 DNA sequence: TGTGCCAGCAGCCGAACTAGGGACAGCGTAGGAGCCCAGTACTTC.

The CDR3 nucleotides read TGTGCCAGCAGCGTACAGGGGGCGGGTTCACCCCTCCACTTT. It is translated as CASSVQGAGSPLHF. The V and J genes are TRBV9 and TRBJ1-6; 8 bases agree with TRBD1. CDR3 length: 14 amino acids. Germline CDR1 reads SGDLS; CDR2 reads YYNGEE. Trimming took 1 base from V and 9 from J; bases not matched to a gene: 3.

The rearrangement joins TRBV5-1 to TRBJ2-2; 9 bases match TRBD2. CDR3 length: 16 amino acids. In germline, CDR1 is SGHRS, CDR2 YFSETQ. V was pared by 3 bases and J by 4 bases, with 7 bases of the junction left unmatched. CDR3 sequence: CASSSRPSGATGELFF. The CDR3 nucleotides read TGCGCCAGCAGCTCGCGACCTAGCGGGGCCACCGGGGAGCTGTTTTTT.

V gene TRBV29-1 combines with J gene TRBJ2-7, with D possibly TRBD1 on 9 matching bases. V gave up 6 bases and J gave up 5 bases, with 20 bases separating them. CDR1 is SQVTM and CDR2 is ANQGSEA in the germline V gene. The CDR3 length is 14 residues. The CDR3 nucleotides read TGCAGCGTCCAGCGGGGGACAGGGTTCAACGAGCAGTACTTC. Amino acid sequence: CSVQRGTGFNEQYF.

The chain is built from TRBV5-1 and TRBJ2-2; D is perhaps TRBD1 (6 bases). The CDR3 extends over 15 amino acids. Per the germline V gene, CDR1 is SGHRS and CDR2 is YFSETQ. Trimming stripped 3 bases from V and 1 base from J, with 10 bases between. CDR3 in DNA: TGCGCCAGCAGCTCTCAGGGGATGAACACCGGGGAGCTGTTTTTT. Residues: CASSSQGMNTGELFF.

This chain links TRBV7-9 with TRBJ2-1, with 12 bases fitting TRBD1. The germline V gene has CDR1 SEHNR and CDR2 FQNEAQ (reference sequence). V was clipped by 6 bases and J by 15 bases; unmatched bases: 6. This CDR3 is 12 amino acids long. The CDR3 spells CASRRDRGRPFF. In DNA, the CDR3 is TGTGCCAGCAGACGGGACAGGGGGCGGCCGTTCTTC.

V gene TRBV18 combines with J gene TRBJ1-1, with D unresolved. This CDR3 has 15 amino acids. Trimming shortened V by 0 bases and J by 6 bases, and 14 bases separated the two germline ends. The germline gives CDR1 KGHSH, CDR2 LQKENI. The CDR3 loop is CASSPPVLPGAEAFF. The CDR3 bases are TGTGCCAGCTCACCACCGGTTCTTCCTGGAGCTGAAGCTTTCTTT.

This chain connects TRBV5-4 to TRBJ1-2; 9 bases fit TRBD1. V trimming: 5 bases; J trimming: 3 bases; junction bases outside the gene matches: 11. The CDR3 is 16 residues long. CDR1 SGHNT and CDR2 YYREEE come from the germline V gene (reference sequence). This CDR3 reads CASSHGLGQGDYGYTF. The CDR3 bases are TGTGCCAGCAGTCACGGCCTGGGACAGGGTGACTATGGCTACACCTTC.